This T cell receptor beta chain was retrieved from a study of beta chain features in type 1 diabetes. Study as a whole: No age, gender or cell yield differences were seen between patients and healthy donors. Broader study findings: Diminished insertions and augmented deletions at VDJ junctions characterized type 1 diabetes patients.

A note on this clone: Its specificity is not known.

The CDR3 covers 17 residues. Looked up from germline, CDR1 is GTSNPN and CDR2 is SVGIG (reference sequence). Trimming cost V 0 bases and J 5 bases; bases outside gene matches: 10. CD45RO/CCR7/CD25/CD127/CD95/CD27 separated CD4+ naive, central memory, regulatory and stem cell-like memory cells by sorting. Reverse transcription of all isolated RNA meant that expressed TCRB transcripts were sequenced. Sequencing was performed with immunoSEQ multiplex PCR; in TCRdb, only in-frame clones are kept and a portion is missing. The table lists some 44,000 clones, roughly 56% of them singletons. This sequence originates from a woman younger than 35 in good health. Source material: Tregs from blood. The V call is TRBV30, the J call TRBJ2-1, with TRBD1 identical over 10 bases. This CDR3 reads CAWSVVGGQGSDNEQFF. CDR3 DNA: TGTGCCTGGAGTGTGGTTGGGGGACAGGGGTCTGACAATGAGCAGTTCTTC.